The rows below give T cell receptor beta chains drawn from one sample of a study of blood T cell repertoires in COVID-19. Some clones are missing from TCRdb's copy, which holds only in-frame ones; the method was immunoSEQ multiplex PCR. The table lists about 190,000 clones, around 84% of them singletons, with less than 20% in the top ten. The specimen sequenced was peripheral blood. These TCRs come from a human donor in a cohort sampled during active COVID-19. Each CDR3 is given with its conserved first and last residue. A D gene is named only where the DNA matches it firmly. The size entry is marked missing in some rows and otherwise reads once, few, many or a size class.

length,J,D,V,size,DNA,CDR3
12,TRBJ1-2,TRBD1,TRBV3-1/TRBV3-2,-,TGTGCCAGCAGTCCGGACAGGGGGAAGTACACCTTC,CASSPDRGKYTF
17,TRBJ1-6,TRBD1,TRBV5-6,once,TGTGCCAGCAGCAAAGCGACAGGGACCTTCGCTAATTCACCCCTCCACTTT,CASSKATGTFANSPLHF
15,TRBJ2-7,TRBD2,TRBV7-2,-,TGTGCCAGCAGCTTAGATCGCGGGAGGATCTACGAGCAGTACTTC,CASSLDRGRIYEQYF
16,TRBJ2-5,TRBD2,TRBV3-1/TRBV3-2,once,TGTGCCAGCAGCCAAGAATTTCAAAGGGCGGGAGTTTCCCAGTACTTC,CASSQEFQRAGVSQYF
14,TRBJ2-3,TRBD2,TRBV12-5,-,TGTGCTAGTGCCACCGGGGAGGGGCCAGATACGCAGTATTTT,CASATGEGPDTQYF
12,TRBJ1-5,-,TRBV5-4,-,TGTGCCAGCAGCTTGAACAGTTTCGAAGAGCATTTT,CASSLNSFEEHF
17,TRBJ2-1,TRBD2,TRBV9,-,TGTGCCAGCAGCGTAGTCCTAGCGGGAGGCTCCTACAATGAGCAGTTCTTC,CASSVVLAGGSYNEQFF
14,TRBJ2-5,-,TRBV18,-,TGTGCCAGCTCCCAGTCGGGGGTAGGAGAGACCCAGTACTTC,CASSQSGVGETQYF
15,TRBJ2-2,-,TRBV5-1,-,TGCGCCAGCTCGACTAGGGCCTCGAACACCGGGGAGCTGTTTTTT,CASSTRASNTGELFF
13,TRBJ2-3,-,TRBV19,-,TGTGCCAGTAGTACCCGGTATAGGGGTACGCAGTATTTT,CASSTRYRGTQYF
14,TRBJ2-3,TRBD2,TRBV7-9,-,TGTGCCAGCAGCTTAGCTAGCGGGGGGGCGCGGTTGGATTTT,CASSLASGGARLDF
14,TRBJ1-6,-,TRBV2,few,TGTGCCAGCAGTGGACAGGAGCGTAATTCACCCCTCCACTTT,CASSGQERNSPLHF
14,TRBJ2-3,-,TRBV5-6,-,TGTGCCAGCAGCTTCGTCCGCGGCACAGATACGCAGTATTTT,CASSFVRGTDTQYF
15,TRBJ2-1,-,TRBV4-1,-,TGCGCCAGCAGCCCCCGCGTCACTCAGGAGGTGCGGCCGTTCTTC,CASSPRVTQEVRPFF
16,TRBJ2-2,-,TRBV5-1,-,TGCGCCAGCAGCCCGGTAGGACTAATATCCGCCGGGGAGCTGTTTTTT,CASSPVGLISAGELFF